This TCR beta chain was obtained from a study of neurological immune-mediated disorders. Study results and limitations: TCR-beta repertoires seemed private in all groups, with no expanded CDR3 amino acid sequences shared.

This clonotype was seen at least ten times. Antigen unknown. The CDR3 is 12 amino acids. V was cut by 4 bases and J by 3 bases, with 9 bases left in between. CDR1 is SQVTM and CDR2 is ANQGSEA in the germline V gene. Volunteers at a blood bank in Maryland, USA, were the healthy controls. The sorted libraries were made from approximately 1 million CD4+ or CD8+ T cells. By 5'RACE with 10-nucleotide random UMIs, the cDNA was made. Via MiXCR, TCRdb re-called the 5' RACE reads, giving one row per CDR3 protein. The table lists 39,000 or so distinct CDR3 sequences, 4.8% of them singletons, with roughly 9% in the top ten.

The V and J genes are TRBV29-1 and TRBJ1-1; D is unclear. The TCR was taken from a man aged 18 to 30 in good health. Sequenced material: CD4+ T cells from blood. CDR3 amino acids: CSVAPPDTEAFF. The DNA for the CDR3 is TGCAGCGTTGCTCCGCCGGACACTGAAGCTTTCTTT.